This TCR beta chain was profiled in a study of CD8+ T cells in alopecia areata. Sequencing templates came from extracted RNA that was reverse transcribed into cDNA. TCRdb's copy holds only in-frame clones and misses some; the assay was immunoSEQ multiplex PCR. The repertoire holds 150,000 to 200,000 clones, about three fifths seen once, with just over 1% in the top ten. The CDR3 covers 17 residues. CDR1 SGHRS and CDR2 YFSETQ come from the germline V gene. V lost 4 bases and J lost 1; bases outside the gene matches: 7. Indicated treatment: oral pan-JAK inhibitor, 5-10 mg twice daily. This chain uses TRBV5-1 with TRBJ2-1, with 11 positions matching TRBD1. The sample was CD4+ T cells sorted from blood, taken at week 24, from a patient treated with tofacitinib. This clonotype originated in a human donor with alopecia areata. The CDR3: CASSLRTGGQSYNEQFF. The CDR3 DNA reads as TGCGCCAGCAGCCTACGGACAGGGGGCCAATCCTACAATGAGCAGTTCTTC.